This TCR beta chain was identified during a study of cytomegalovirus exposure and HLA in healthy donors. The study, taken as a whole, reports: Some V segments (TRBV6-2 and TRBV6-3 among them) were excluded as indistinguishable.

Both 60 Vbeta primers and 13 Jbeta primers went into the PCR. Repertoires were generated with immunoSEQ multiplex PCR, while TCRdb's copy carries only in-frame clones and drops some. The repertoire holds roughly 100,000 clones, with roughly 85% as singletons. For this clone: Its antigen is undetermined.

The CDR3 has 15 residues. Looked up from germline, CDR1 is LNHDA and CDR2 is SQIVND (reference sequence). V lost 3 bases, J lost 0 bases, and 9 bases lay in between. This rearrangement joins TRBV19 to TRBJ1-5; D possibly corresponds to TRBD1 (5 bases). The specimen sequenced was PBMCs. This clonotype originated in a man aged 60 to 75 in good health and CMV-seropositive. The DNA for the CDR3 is TGTGCCAGTAGTATTGGCAGGGTTAGCAATCAGCCCCAGCATTTT. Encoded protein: CASSIGRVSNQPQHF.